Shown below are 30 T cell receptor beta chains from a single sample sequenced in a study of blood T cell dynamics during melanoma immunotherapy. The time point denotes: pre-treatment baseline. Some clones are missing from TCRdb's copy, which holds only in-frame ones; the method was immunoSEQ multiplex PCR. The table shows about 10,000 clones, with roughly nine tenths occurring only once. The specimen comprised blood, sampled from a patient treated with checkpoint blockade. These receptor sequences come from a human donor with melanoma.

The chain joins TRBV10-3 to TRBJ1-1; the D gene is possibly TRBD1 (5 bases). V lost 8 bases to trimming and J lost 0 bases, with 10 bases between them. The CDR3 consists of 13 residues. CDR1 is ENHRY and CDR2 is SYGVKD in the germline V gene. CDR3 in DNA: TGTGCCATCGAGGGACGGATGAACACTGAAGCTTTCTTT. Translated, it gives CAIEGRMNTEAFF.

J is TRBJ1-1 and V is TRBV19; perhaps TRBD1 as D (5 bases). The germline V gene has CDR1 LNHDA and CDR2 SQIVND (reference sequence). V was cut by 10 bases and J by 4 bases, with 22 bases left in between. CDR3 length: 15 residues. The CDR3 sequence: CATTVVAGIGTEAFF. CDR3 sequence (DNA): TGTGCCACCACGGTTGTGGCAGGGATTGGCACTGAAGCTTTCTTT.

The V and J genes are TRBV10-3 and TRBJ2-1, with 9 bases lining up with TRBD1. Germline loops: CDR1 ENHRY, CDR2 SYGVKD. The CDR3 loop spans 15 amino acids. V trimming: 3 bases; J trimming: 3 bases; junction bases outside the gene matches: 3. CDR3 protein: CAISEGTGIYNEQFF. DNA for the CDR3: TGTGCCATCAGTGAAGGGACAGGGATCTACAATGAGCAGTTCTTC.

This chain connects TRBV5-6 to TRBJ2-4, with 8 bases fitting TRBD1. The CDR3 is made up of 15 amino acids. Per germline, CDR1 SGHDT and CDR2 YYEEEE. Trimming took 4 bases from V and 4 from J; bases not matched to a gene: 7. CDR3 protein: CASSPDRAAKNIQYF. The CDR3 nucleotides read TGTGCCAGCAGCCCGGACAGGGCCGCAAAAAACATTCAGTACTTC.

This chain joins TRBV19 and TRBJ1-1; D unresolved. V lost 3 bases and J lost 0, with 8 bases in between. The CDR3 has 14 amino acids. Germline loops: CDR1 LNHDA, CDR2 SQIVND (reference sequence). The chain's CDR3 is CASSMREVNTEAFF. In DNA, the CDR3 is TGTGCCAGTAGTATGCGGGAAGTGAACACTGAAGCTTTCTTT.

The chain carries TRBV19 and TRBJ1-2; 7 bases are a match to TRBD1. The CDR3 covers 15 residues. The trim removed 6 bases at V and 0 bases at J, leaving 7 bases unmatched. Germline V CDR1 and CDR2: LNHDA, SQIVND (reference sequence). The CDR3 DNA is TGTGCCAGTAGGGGTGACAGGGCGTCTAACTATGGCTACACCTTC. Translation gives CASRGDRASNYGYTF.

The CDR3 bases are TGTGCCAGCAGTTCCTTCGACAGGAACACCGGGGAGCTGTTTTTT. Translating gives CASSSFDRNTGELFF. The gene calls are TRBV27 and TRBJ2-2; a weak D match, TRBD1 (5 bases). The V gene's germline CDR1 is MNHEY and CDR2 SMNVEV (reference sequence). The CDR3 runs 15 residues. V was clipped by 4 bases and J by 1 base, with 10 bases between them.

This chain links TRBV6-5 with TRBJ1-2; perhaps TRBD1 as D (6 bases). Germline V gene lookup returns CDR1 MNHEY and CDR2 SVGAGI. The CDR3 length is 15 residues. V dropped 2 bases and J dropped 0 bases, with 10 bases sitting between them. CDR3 sequence reads: CASSYTQGTNYGYTF. The CDR3 DNA follows: TGTGCCAGCAGTTACACACAGGGTACTAACTATGGCTACACCTTC.

This chain uses TRBV27 with TRBJ2-7, with TRBD1 matching 8 bases. The CDR3 loop spans 17 amino acids. CDR1 and CDR2 from the germline V gene are MNHEY and SMNVEV (reference sequence). V was clipped by 0 bases and J by 5 bases; unmatched bases: 12. The DNA for the CDR3 is TGTGCCAGCAGTTTATCAGGACAGGGACCCCAAATGAACGAGCAGTACTTC. This sequence encodes CASSLSGQGPQMNEQYF.

CDR3 coding DNA: TGTGCCAGCAGTTTGAGTAGGGTGAGAGGAGAGACCCAGTACTTC. Its protein product is CASSLSRVRGETQYF. The chain couples TRBV27 to TRBJ2-5; no clear D gene. V was cut by 3 bases and J by 4 bases, with 15 bases left in between. This CDR3 comprises 15 residues. Per the germline V gene, CDR1 is MNHEY and CDR2 is SMNVEV (reference sequence).

The genes are TRBV10-3 and TRBJ2-7; 8 bases are a match to TRBD1. With V trimmed by 2 bases and J by 6 bases, 12 bases remained unmatched. This CDR3 contains 16 residues. In germline, CDR1 is ENHRY, CDR2 SYGVKD. The chain's CDR3 is CAISEPGGQGAFEQYF. The CDR3 DNA sequence: TGTGCCATCAGTGAGCCCGGAGGGCAGGGGGCTTTCGAGCAGTACTTC.

This rearrangement joins TRBV5-6 to TRBJ2-5; no firm D call. Germline CDR1 reads SGHDT; CDR2 reads YYEEEE. The V end lost 0 bases, the J end lost 2 bases, and 8 bases lay between the germline ends. The CDR3 consists of 14 residues. The CDR3 DNA reads TGTGCCAGCAGCTTGGGGCCCGGACAAGAGACCCAGTACTTC. Protein product: CASSLGPGQETQYF. The variable domain in full, with the rest retrieved from reference TRBV5-6 and TRBJ2-5, is DAGVTQSPTHLIKTRGQQVTLRCSPKSGHDTVSWYQQALGQGPQFIFQYYEEEERQRGNFPDRFSGHQFPNYSSELNVNALLLGDSALYLCASSLGPGQETQYFGPGTRLLVL.

The chain has TRBV7-2 and TRBJ2-4; no reliable D call. Trimming shortened V by 3 bases and J by 0 bases, and 9 bases separated the two germline ends. The CDR3 runs to 15 residues. Germline loops: CDR1 SGHTA, CDR2 FQGNSA. This CDR3 reads CASSFSTGAKNIQYF. CDR3 bases: TGTGCCAGCAGCTTTAGCACGGGAGCCAAAAACATTCAGTACTTC.

V is TRBV5-1 and J is TRBJ1-6, with 7 positions matching TRBD1. The germline V gene has CDR1 SGHRS and CDR2 YFSETQ. This CDR3 contains 15 residues. V lost 0 bases, J lost 7 bases, and 4 bases stayed unmatched. The CDR3 reads CASSLVNRGNSPLHF. CDR3 DNA sequence: TGCGCCAGCAGCTTGGTCAACAGGGGAAATTCACCCCTCCACTTT.

In the case of this clone: An end of the junction differs from the germline gene, which may be a read error. This chain connects TRBV7-2 to TRBJ2-3; 10 bases are a match to TRBD1. The CDR3 consists of 14 residues. Germline V lookup: CDR1 SGHTA, CDR2 FQGNSA. The CDR3 protein is CASSQNTGTGAQNF. In DNA, the CDR3 is TGTGCCAGCAGCCAAAACACCGGGACAGGGGCACAAAATTTT. Variable domain in full (rest from reference TRBV7-2 and TRBJ2-3): GAGVSQSPSNKVTEKGKDVELRCDPISGHTALYWYRQSLGQGLEFLIYFQGNSAPDKSGLPSDRFSAERTGGSVSTLTIQRTQQEDSAVYLCASSQNTGTGAQNFGPGTRLTVL.

This chain links TRBV5-1 with TRBJ2-2, with a tentative D call TRBD1 (5 bases). The CDR3 totals 14 residues. Germline V lookup: CDR1 SGHRS, CDR2 YFSETQ. Between the trimmed V and J ends, which lost 1 base and 7 bases, there was a span of 11 bases. Here the CDR3 DNA reads TGCGCCAGCAGCTTGAGGCAGGGCGGCGGGGAGCTGTTTTTT. This translates into CASSLRQGGGELFF. Drawing the rest from reference TRBV5-1 and TRBJ2-2, the complete variable domain is KAGVTQTPRYLIKTRGQQVTLSCSPISGHRSVSWYQQTPGQGLQFLFEYFSETQRNKGNFPGRFSGRQFSNSRSEMNVSTLELGDSALYLCASSLRQGGGELFFGEGSRLTVL.

The J gene is TRBJ2-4, the V gene TRBV28; the match to TRBD1 covers 7 bases. Germline CDR1 reads MDHEN; CDR2 reads SYDVKM. Trimming at V came to 6 bases and at J to 4 bases, leaving 9 bases not matched to a gene. The CDR3 has 15 residues. CDR3 sequence: CASRAPGTVKNIQYF. Written as DNA, the CDR3 is TGTGCCAGCAGGGCGCCCGGGACAGTGAAAAACATTCAGTACTTC.

In its sample, this clone was seen once. The rearrangement links TRBV7-9 to TRBJ1-2; TRBD1 matches 7 bases. The CDR3 totals 15 residues. The junction had 10 bases not matched to a gene; V was cut back by 5 bases and J by 4 bases. The germline V gene has CDR1 SEHNR and CDR2 FQNEAQ (reference sequence). This CDR3 is CASSPPGQFFYGYTF. CDR3 nucleotides: TGTGCCAGCAGCCCGCCGGGACAGTTTTTCTATGGCTACACCTTC.

The chain carries TRBV29-1 and TRBJ2-2; D may match TRBD1 or TRBD2 (5 bases each). Trimming took off 3 bases at V and 6 bases at J, with 14 bases between the two ends. From germline, CDR1 is SQVTM and CDR2 ANQGSEA. The CDR3 is made up of 14 amino acids. The CDR3 protein is CSVEAGRAAGELFF. In DNA, the CDR3 is TGCAGCGTTGAGGCGGGCAGGGCGGCCGGGGAGCTGTTTTTT.

The chain is built from TRBV27 and TRBJ1-2; D is undetermined. Germline V lookup: CDR1 MNHEY, CDR2 SMNVEV (reference sequence). CDR3 size: 13 residues. With 3 bases removed from V and 6 bases from J, the gap between germline ends came to 11 bases. The CDR3 sequence: CASSFKGWHGYTF. CDR3 sequence (DNA): TGTGCCAGCAGTTTCAAGGGTTGGCATGGCTACACCTTC.

This chain uses TRBV7-9 with TRBJ1-1, with D perhaps matching TRBD1 (5 bases). CDR1 SEHNR and CDR2 FQNEAQ come from the germline V gene (reference sequence). The germline V and J ends were trimmed by 6 bases and 1 base, with 12 bases remaining between them. The CDR3 runs to 14 residues. The CDR3 DNA is TGTGCCAGCAGGGAGACAGAGGCGAACACTGAAGCTTTCTTT. This sequence encodes CASRETEANTEAFF.

The gene calls are TRBV11-3 and TRBJ2-3, with 7 bases that match TRBD2. This CDR3 comprises 14 residues. The J segment lost 4 bases and the V segment lost 5 bases, leaving 6 bases of the junction unmatched. Germline CDR1 reads SGHNT; CDR2 reads YENEEA. For the CDR3, the DNA is TGTGCCAGCAGCATAGGACTAGAGGCAGATACGCAGTATTTT. Protein sequence: CASSIGLEADTQYF.

The V and J genes are TRBV19 and TRBJ1-5, with D possibly being TRBD1 (5 bases). Germline loops: CDR1 LNHDA, CDR2 SQIVND (reference sequence). This CDR3 has 15 amino acids. V was trimmed by 3 bases and J by 1 base, leaving 10 bases between them. CDR3 region: CASSIGGPSNQPQHF. As DNA, the CDR3 is TGTGCCAGTAGTATCGGGGGACCGAGCAATCAGCCCCAGCATTTT.

The chain links TRBV19 to TRBJ2-2, with D perhaps TRBD2 (5 bases). The CDR3 consists of 18 residues. The germline V and J ends were trimmed by 5 bases and 3 bases, with 22 bases remaining between them. Germline lookup yields CDR1 LNHDA and CDR2 SQIVND (reference sequence). The CDR3 DNA reads as TGTGCCAGTAGTGAACTAGATCGGAGCTTGTTCGACACCGGGGAGCTGTTTTTT. It encodes CASSELDRSLFDTGELFF.

This chain joins TRBV4-2 and TRBJ2-2, with TRBD2 as a possible D gene (6 bases). In germline, CDR1 is LGHNA, CDR2 YNFKEQ. The CDR3 extends over 17 amino acids. The ends were cut back, 0 bases at V and 3 bases at J, with 14 bases in the middle. The CDR3 nucleotides read TGTGCCAGCAGCCAAGATCGGGGGACCTCGGACACCGGGGAGCTGTTTTTT. It specifies CASSQDRGTSDTGELFF.

This clone was observed once. The chain combines TRBV6-5 with TRBJ1-2, with D hard to call. Germline loops: CDR1 MNHEY, CDR2 SVGAGI. The CDR3 has 12 amino acids. The germline V and J ends were trimmed by 4 bases and 8 bases, with 11 bases remaining between them. The CDR3 DNA reads TGTGCCAGCAGTTTAGACCGCTCGGGCTACACCTTC. Its translation is CASSLDRSGYTF.

This chain joins TRBV7-9 and TRBJ2-4, with TRBD2 matching 10 bases. V shed 6 bases and J 8 bases; nucleotides not matched to a gene: 7. CDR3 length equals 14 residues. The germline CDR1 and CDR2 sequences are SEHNR and FQNEAQ (reference sequence). The CDR3 is CASSGVAGGDIQYF. CDR3 bases: TGTGCCAGCAGTGGAGTAGCGGGAGGAGACATTCAGTACTTC. The full variable domain, its missing parts supplied by reference TRBV7-9 and TRBJ2-4, is DTGVSQNPRHKITKRGQNVTFRCDPISEHNRLYWYRQTLGQGPEFLTYFQNEAQLEKSRLLSDRFSAERPKGSFSTLEIQRTEQGDSAMYLCASSGVAGGDIQYFGAGTRLSVL.

A note on this clone: A junction boundary mismatches the germline segment, possibly from a read error. This chain joins TRBV7-8 and TRBJ1-5; tentative D call: TRBD1 (5 bases). This CDR3 is 15 amino acids long. Germline V gene lookup returns CDR1 SGHVS and CDR2 FQNEAQ. CDR3: CASSTLGRSSQPQHF. The DNA for the CDR3 is TGTGCCAGCAGCACCCTGGGACGCAGCAGTCAGCCCCAGCATTTT.

V is TRBV6-1 and J is TRBJ1-1; TRBD1 matches at 8 bases. This CDR3 has 13 amino acids. Per the germline V gene, CDR1 is MNHNS and CDR2 is SASEGT. Trimming took 2 bases from V and 11 from J; bases not matched to a gene: 7. Here the CDR3 reads CASSEMETGVAFF. CDR3 nucleotide sequence: TGTGCCAGCAGTGAAATGGAGACAGGGGTCGCTTTCTTT.

This chain links TRBV5-4 with TRBJ2-2, with D hard to call. Deletions cut 4 bases from V and 3 bases from J, with 4 bases between. Germline V gene sequence: CDR1 SGHNT, CDR2 YYREEE (reference sequence). The CDR3 is made up of 12 amino acids. This chain's CDR3 is CASSGDTGELFF. The CDR3 coding sequence is TGTGCCAGCAGCGGGGACACCGGGGAGCTGTTTTTT.